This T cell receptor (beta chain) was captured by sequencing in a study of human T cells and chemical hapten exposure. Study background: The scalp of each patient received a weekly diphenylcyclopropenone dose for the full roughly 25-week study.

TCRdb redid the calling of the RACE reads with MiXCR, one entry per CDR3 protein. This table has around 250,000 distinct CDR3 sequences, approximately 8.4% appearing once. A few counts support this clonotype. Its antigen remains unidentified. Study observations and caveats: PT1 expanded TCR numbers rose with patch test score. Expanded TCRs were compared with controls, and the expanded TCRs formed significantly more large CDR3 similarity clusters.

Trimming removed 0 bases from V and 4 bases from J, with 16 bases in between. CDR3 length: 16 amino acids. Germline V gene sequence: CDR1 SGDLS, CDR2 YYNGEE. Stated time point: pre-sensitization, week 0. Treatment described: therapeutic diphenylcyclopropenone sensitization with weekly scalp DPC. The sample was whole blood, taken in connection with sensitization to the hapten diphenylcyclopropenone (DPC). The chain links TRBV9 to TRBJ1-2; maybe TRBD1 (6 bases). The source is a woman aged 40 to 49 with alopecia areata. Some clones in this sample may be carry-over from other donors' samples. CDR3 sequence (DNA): TGTGCCAGCAGCGTAGGGCCCCAACAGGGCCTCTATGGCTACACCTTC. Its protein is CASSVGPQQGLYGYTF.